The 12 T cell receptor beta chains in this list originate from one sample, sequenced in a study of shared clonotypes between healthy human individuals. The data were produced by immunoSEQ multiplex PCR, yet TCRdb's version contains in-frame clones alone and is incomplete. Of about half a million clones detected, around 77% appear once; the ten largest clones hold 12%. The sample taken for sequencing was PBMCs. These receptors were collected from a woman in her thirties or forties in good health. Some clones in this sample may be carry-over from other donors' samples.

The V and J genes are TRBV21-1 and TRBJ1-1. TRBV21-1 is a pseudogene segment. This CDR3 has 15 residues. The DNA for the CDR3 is TGTGCCAGCAGCAAAAGGCGACTCATGAACACTGAAGCTTTCTTT. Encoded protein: CASSKRRLMNTEAFF.

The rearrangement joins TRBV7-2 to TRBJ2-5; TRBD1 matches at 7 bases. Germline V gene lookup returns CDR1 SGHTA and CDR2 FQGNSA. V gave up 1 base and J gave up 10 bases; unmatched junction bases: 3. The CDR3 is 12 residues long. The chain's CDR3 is CASSLVRGLQYF. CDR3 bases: TGTGCCAGCAGCTTAGTGAGGGGGCTCCAGTACTTC.

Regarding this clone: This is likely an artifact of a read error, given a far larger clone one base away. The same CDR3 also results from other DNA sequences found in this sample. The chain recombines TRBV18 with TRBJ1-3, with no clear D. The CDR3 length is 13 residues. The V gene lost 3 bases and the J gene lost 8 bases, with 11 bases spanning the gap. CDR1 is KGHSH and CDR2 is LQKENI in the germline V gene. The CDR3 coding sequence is TGTGCCAGCTCACCCCCTACGCGGGACACCATATATTTT. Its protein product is CASSPPTRDTIYF.

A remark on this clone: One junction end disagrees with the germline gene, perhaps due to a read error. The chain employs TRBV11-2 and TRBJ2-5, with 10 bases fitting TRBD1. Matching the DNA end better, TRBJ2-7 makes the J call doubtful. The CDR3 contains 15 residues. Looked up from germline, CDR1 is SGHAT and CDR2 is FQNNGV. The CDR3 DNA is TGTGCTAGCAGCTCATACCGGGGACAGGGGTACGAGCAGTACTTC. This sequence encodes CASSSYRGQGYEQYF.

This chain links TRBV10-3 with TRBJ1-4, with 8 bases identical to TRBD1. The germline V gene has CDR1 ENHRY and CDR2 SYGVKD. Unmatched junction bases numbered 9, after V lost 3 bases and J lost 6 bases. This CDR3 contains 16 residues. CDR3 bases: TGTGCCATCAGTGACCCTGGACAGGGTGGTCATGAAAAACTGTTTTTT. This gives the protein CAISDPGQGGHEKLFF.

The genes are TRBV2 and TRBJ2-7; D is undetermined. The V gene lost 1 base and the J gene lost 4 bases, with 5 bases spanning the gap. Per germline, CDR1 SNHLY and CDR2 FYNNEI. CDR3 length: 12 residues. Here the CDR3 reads CASSEVLYEQYF. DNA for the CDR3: TGTGCCAGCAGTGAAGTCTTATACGAGCAGTACTTC.

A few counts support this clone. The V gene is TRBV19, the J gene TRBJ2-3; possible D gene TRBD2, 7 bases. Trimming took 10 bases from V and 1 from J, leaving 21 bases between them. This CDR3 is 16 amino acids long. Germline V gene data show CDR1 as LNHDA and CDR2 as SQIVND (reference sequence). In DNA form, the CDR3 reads TGTGCCACCAGGGTTGGGGGGGCTTTGGGCACAGATACGCAGTATTTT. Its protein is CATRVGGALGTDTQYF.

CDR3 coding DNA: TGTGCCAGCAGCCACGGTCATTCCTACGAGCAGTACTTC. It translates to CASSHGHSYEQYF. V and J are TRBV7-9 and TRBJ2-7; D not resolved. This CDR3 is 13 amino acids long. The V end was cut by 5 bases, the J end by 1 base, with 9 bases between. Germline V lookup: CDR1 SEHNR, CDR2 FQNEAQ (reference sequence).

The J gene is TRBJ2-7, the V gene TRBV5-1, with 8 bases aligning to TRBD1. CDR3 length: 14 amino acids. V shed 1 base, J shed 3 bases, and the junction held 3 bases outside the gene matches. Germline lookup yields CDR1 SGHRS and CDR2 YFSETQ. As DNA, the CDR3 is TGCGCCAGCAGCTTGCAGGGGGCGGTCTACGAGCAGTACTTC. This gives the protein CASSLQGAVYEQYF. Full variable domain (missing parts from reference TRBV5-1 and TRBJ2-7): KAGVTQTPRYLIKTRGQQVTLSCSPISGHRSVSWYQQTPGQGLQFLFEYFSETQRNKGNFPGRFSGRQFSNSRSEMNVSTLELGDSALYLCASSLQGAVYEQYFGPGTRLTVT.

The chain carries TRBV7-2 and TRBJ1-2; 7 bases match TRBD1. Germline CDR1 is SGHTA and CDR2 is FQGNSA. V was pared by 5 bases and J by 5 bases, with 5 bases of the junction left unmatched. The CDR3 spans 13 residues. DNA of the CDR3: TGTGCCAGCAGCCGGGACAGCCAATATGGCTACACCTTC. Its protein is CASSRDSQYGYTF.

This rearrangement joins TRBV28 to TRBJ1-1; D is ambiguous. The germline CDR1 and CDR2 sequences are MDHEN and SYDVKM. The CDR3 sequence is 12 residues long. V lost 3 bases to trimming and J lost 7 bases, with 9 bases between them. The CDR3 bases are TGTGCCAGCAGTTTCCCGGGATATGAAGCTTTCTTT. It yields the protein CASSFPGYEAFF.

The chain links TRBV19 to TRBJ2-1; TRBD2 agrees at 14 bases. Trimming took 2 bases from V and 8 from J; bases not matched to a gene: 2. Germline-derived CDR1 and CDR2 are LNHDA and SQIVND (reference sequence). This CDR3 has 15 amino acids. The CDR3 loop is CASSIRLAGGDEQFF. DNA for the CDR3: TGTGCCAGTAGTATAAGACTAGCGGGAGGGGATGAGCAGTTCTTC.